This TCR beta chain is from a study of chemoradiotherapy in HPV16-positive cancers. Study summary: Candidate HPV-specific T-cell clones and common TCR motifs came from functional assays in two HPV16-positive patients. Study observations and caveats: Functional assays defining HPV-specific T cells used only a couple of HPV16-positive patients. During treatment, candidate HPV-specific clones and E7-related motifs expanded in tumor.

A word on this clone: The antigen remains undetermined.

Profiled with immunoSEQ multiplex PCR; TCRdb holds only in-frame clones, not every one. The data hold around 68,000 clones, with roughly 90% observed a single time. CDR1 is SQVTM, CDR2 ANQGSEA, per germline. V lost 4 bases and J lost 0; bases outside the gene matches: 0. CDR3 length: 13 residues. The material sequenced was blood, taken from a patient who underwent chemoradiotherapy. The rearrangement joins TRBV29-1 to TRBJ2-3, with 8 bases that match TRBD2. The clonotype was recovered from a human donor with HPV-associated anogenital cancer. The CDR3: CSVASGSTDTQYF. The CDR3 coding sequence is TGCAGCGTTGCTAGCGGGAGCACAGATACGCAGTATTTT.